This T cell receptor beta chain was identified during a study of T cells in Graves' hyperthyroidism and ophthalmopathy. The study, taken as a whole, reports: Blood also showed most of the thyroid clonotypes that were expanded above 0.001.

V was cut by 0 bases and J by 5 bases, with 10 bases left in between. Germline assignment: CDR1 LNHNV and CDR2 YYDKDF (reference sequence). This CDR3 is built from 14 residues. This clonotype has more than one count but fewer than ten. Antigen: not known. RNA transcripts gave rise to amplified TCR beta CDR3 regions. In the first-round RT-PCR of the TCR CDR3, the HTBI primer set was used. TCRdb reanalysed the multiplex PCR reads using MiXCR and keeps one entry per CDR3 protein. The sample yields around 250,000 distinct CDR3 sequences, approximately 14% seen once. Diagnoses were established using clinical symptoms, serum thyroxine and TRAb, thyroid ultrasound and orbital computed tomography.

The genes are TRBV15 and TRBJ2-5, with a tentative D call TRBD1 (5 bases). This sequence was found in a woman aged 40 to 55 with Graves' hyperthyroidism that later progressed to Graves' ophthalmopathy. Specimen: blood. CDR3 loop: CATSRDRDVETQYF. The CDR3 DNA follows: TGTGCCACCAGCAGAGACAGGGATGTGGAGACCCAGTACTTC.